This T cell receptor beta chain was sequenced during a study of T cell responses to AZD1222 COVID-19 vaccine. Study-wide points: White British people made up most donors, females outnumbered males, and clonal diversity was possibly underestimated.

As to this clone: Antigen unknown.

In germline, CDR1 is SNHLY, CDR2 FYNNEI. V was cut by 2 bases and J by 1 base, with 11 bases left in between. The CDR3 spans 15 residues. The data were produced by immunoSEQ multiplex PCR, yet TCRdb's version contains in-frame clones alone and is incomplete. This table holds 80,000 to 100,000 clones, over 75% found once. The sample here was peripheral blood, taken 28 days after the second AZD1222 dose. This clonotype originated in an adult who received the AZD1222 COVID-19 vaccine. The V gene is TRBV2, the J gene TRBJ2-5, with D possibly TRBD2 on 5 matching bases. The chain's CDR3 is CASSERAAVQETQYF. The CDR3 coding sequence is TGTGCCAGCAGTGAAAGAGCGGCGGTCCAAGAGACCCAGTACTTC. Looking up the rest from reference TRBV2 and TRBJ2-5 gives the full variable domain: EPEVTQTPSHQVTQMGQEVILRCVPISNHLYFYWYRQILGQKVEFLVSFYNNEISEKSEIFDDQFSVERPDGSNFTLKIRSTKLEDSAMYFCASSERAAVQETQYFGPGTRLLVL.